This TCR beta chain was observed in a study of blood T cell repertoires in COVID-19. Produced via immunoSEQ multiplex PCR; TCRdb's table is partial and in-frame only. Here the sample spans approximately 250,000 clones, approximately 88% being singletons. The CDR3 contains 11 residues. Germline CDR1 MNHEY, CDR2 SVGAGI. Trimming took off 6 bases at V and 4 bases at J, with 6 bases between the two ends. The TCR comes from a woman aged 40 to 55 who had been exposed to COVID-19. Material for sequencing was PBMCs or T cells enriched from blood (not recorded which). This chain links TRBV6-5 with TRBJ1-1; no definite D call. The CDR3 loop reads CASRNSTEAFF. Here the CDR3 DNA reads TGTGCCAGCAGGAACAGCACTGAAGCTTTCTTT.